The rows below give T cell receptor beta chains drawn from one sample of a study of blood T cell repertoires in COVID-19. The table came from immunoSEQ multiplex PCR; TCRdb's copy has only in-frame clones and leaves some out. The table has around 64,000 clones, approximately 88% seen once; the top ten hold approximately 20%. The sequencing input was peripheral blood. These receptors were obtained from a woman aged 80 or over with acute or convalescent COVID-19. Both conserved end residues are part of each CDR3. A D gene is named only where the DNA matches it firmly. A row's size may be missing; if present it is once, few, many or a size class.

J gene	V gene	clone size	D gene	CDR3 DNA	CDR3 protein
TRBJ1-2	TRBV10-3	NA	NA	TGTGCCATCAGTGAGACCGGTTATGGCTACACCTTC	CAISETGYGYTF
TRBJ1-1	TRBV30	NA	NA	TGTGCCTGGAGTGGCGGTCGGACTGAAGCTTTCTTT	CAWSGGRTEAFF
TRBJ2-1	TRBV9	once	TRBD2	TGTGCCAGCAGCGCCACTAGCGGGAGTTGGAATGAGCAGTTCTTC	CASSATSGSWNEQFF
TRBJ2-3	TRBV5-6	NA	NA	TGTGCCAGCAGCTTGGCAACAAGCACAGATACGCAGTATTTT	CASSLATSTDTQYF
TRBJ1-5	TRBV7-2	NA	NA	TGTGCCAGCAGCTTAATAGACAATCAGCCCCAGCATTTT	CASSLIDNQPQHF
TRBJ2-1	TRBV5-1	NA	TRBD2	TGCGCCAGCAGCTTGTCACTAGCGGGAAGCGTCAATGAGCAGTTCTTC	CASSLSLAGSVNEQFF
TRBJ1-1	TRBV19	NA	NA	TGTGCCAGTAGGGCTGACAGGCTGAGGGCTTTCTTT	CASRADRLRAFF
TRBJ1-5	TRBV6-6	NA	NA	TGTGCCAGCAGTTACACACAGGTTACTAGCAATCAGCCCCAGCATTTT	CASSYTQVTSNQPQHF
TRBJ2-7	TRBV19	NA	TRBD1	TGTGCCAGTAGTATGGCGGGGACAGGTAACTACGAGCAGTACTTC	CASSMAGTGNYEQYF
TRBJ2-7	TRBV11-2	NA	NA	TGTGCCAGCAGCTTAGATATCAGGGGACGCGAGCAGTACTTC	CASSLDIRGREQYF
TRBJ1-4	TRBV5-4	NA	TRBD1	TGTGCCAGCAGCAGAGCGGAGGACAGGGGGAGGGAAAAACTGTTTTTT	CASSRAEDRGREKLFF
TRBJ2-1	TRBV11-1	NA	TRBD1	TGTGCCAGCAGCCCCGGGACAGGTTACAATGAGCAGTTCTTC	CASSPGTGYNEQFF
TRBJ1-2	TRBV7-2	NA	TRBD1	TGTGCCAGCACCTCCCCCCAGGGACAGGTCTATGGCTACACCTTC	CASTSPQGQVYGYTF
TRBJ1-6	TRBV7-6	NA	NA	TGTGCCAGCAGCTATCGCAGTCGGGATTCACCCCTCCACTTT	CASSYRSRDSPLHF
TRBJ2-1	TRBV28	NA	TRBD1	TGTGCCACCCTTCCAGGGGGCGGCGGTTCCTACAATGAGCAGTTCTTC	CATLPGGGGSYNEQFF
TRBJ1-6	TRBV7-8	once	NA	TGTGCCAGCAGCCTGCGGCGGGATTCACCCCTCCACTTT	CASSLRRDSPLHF
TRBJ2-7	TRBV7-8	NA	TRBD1	TGTGCCAGCAGGGAAACAGGGGGCCGCTCCTACGAGCAGTACTTC	CASRETGGRSYEQYF
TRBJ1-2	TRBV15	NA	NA	TGTGCCACCAGCAAGGCGGGGTCTGATCGCTACACCTTC	CATSKAGSDRYTF
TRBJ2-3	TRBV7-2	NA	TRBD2	TGTGCCAGCAGCCTCAACGCAGCGGGGGCCACAGATACGCAGTATTTT	CASSLNAAGATDTQYF